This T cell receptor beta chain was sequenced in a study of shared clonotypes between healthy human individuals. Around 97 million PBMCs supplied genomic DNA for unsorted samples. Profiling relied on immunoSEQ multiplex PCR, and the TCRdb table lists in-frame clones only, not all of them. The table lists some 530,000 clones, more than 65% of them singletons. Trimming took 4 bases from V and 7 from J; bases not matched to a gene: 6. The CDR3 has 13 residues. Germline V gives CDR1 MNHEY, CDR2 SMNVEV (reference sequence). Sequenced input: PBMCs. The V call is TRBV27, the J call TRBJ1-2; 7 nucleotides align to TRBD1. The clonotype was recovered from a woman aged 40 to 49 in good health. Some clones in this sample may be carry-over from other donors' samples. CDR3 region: CASSSYRGRGYTF. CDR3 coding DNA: TGTGCCAGCAGTTCATACAGGGGACGTGGCTACACCTTC.